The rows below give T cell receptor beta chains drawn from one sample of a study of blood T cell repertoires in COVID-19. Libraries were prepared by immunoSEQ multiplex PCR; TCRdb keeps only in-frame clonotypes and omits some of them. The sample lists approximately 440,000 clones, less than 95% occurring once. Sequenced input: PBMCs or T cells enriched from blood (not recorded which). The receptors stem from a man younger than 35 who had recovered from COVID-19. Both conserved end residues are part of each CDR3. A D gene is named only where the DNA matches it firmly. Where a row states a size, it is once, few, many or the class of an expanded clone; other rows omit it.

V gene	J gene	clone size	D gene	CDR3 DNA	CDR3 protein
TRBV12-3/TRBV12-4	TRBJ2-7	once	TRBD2	TGTGCCAGCAGTTTAAAGCGGGAGTCCACCTTC	CASSLKRESTF
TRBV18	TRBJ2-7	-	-	TGTGCCAGCTCACTTCGAAAGGAAGGGGTCGAGCAGTACTTC	CASSLRKEGVEQYF
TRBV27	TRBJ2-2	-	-	TGTGCCAGCAAACGCGGGGCCGGGGAGCTGTTTTTT	CASKRGAGELFF
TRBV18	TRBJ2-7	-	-	TGTGCCAGCTCACCCCGAAAGGGGTTGTTCTACGAGCAGTACTTC	CASSPRKGLFYEQYF
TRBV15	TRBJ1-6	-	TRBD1	TGTGCCACCAGCAGAGAAACAACACAGGGGCTCGCAGGGGCGTCCAGTTCATCACCCCTCCACTTT	CATSRETTQGLAGASSSSPLHF
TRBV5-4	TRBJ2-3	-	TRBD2	TGTGCCAGCAGCTTACCCGGACTAGCGGGCCGCTTACCTAGCACAGATACGCAGTATTTT	CASSLPGLAGRLPSTDTQYF
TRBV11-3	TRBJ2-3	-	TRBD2	TGTGCCAGCAGCCTAGCGGGGGGGCTCGATACGCAGTATTTT	CASSLAGGLDTQYF
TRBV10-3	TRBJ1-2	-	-	TGTGCCGTATCCGGGACAAGGGACTATGGCTACACCTTC	CAVSGTRDYGYTF
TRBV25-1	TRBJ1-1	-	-	TGTGCCAGCAGTGAATCCGGGGATGCGAGGACTGAAGCTTTCTTT	CASSESGDARTEAFF
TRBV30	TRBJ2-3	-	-	TGTGCCTGGAGTGTCTCGGACTGGTACACAGATACGCAGTATTTT	CAWSVSDWYTDTQYF
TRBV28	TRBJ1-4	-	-	TGTGCCAGCAGCCTGACTTTAGAGAATGAAAAACTGTTTTTT	CASSLTLENEKLFF
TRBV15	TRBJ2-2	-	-	TGTGCCACCAGCAGTACCGGACTGGGGAACACCGGGGAGCTGTTTTTT	CATSSTGLGNTGELFF
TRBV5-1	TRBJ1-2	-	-	TGCGCCAGCAGCTATAATATCGATGGCTACACCTTC	CASSYNIDGYTF
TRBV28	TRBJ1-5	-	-	TGTGCCAGCAGACTTCTCGATCAGCCCCAGCATTTT	CASRLLDQPQHF
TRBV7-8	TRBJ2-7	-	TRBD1	TGTGCCAGCAGCCCACGGGACAGGCTCATCTCCTACGAGCAGTACTTC	CASSPRDRLISYEQYF
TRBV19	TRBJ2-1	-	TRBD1	TGTGCCAGTAGTACCACAGGGGTCAATGAGCAGTTCTTC	CASSTTGVNEQFF
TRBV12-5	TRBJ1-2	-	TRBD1	TGTGCTAGTGGTTTAGAGACAGGGTGGCTTGGCTACACCTTC	CASGLETGWLGYTF
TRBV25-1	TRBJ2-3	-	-	TGTGCCAGCAGTGTTTACGGGGAGGTCACAGATACGCAGTATTTT	CASSVYGEVTDTQYF
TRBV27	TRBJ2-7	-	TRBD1	TGTGCCAGCAGTTTCGGGACAGGAGCCTACGAGCAGTACTTC	CASSFGTGAYEQYF
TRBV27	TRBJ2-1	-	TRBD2	TGTGCCAGCAGTTGGATAGGGGCGGGGGGGCCTCGTGAGCAGTTCTTC	CASSWIGAGGPREQFF
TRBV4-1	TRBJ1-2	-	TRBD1	TGCGCCAGCAGCCAAGAAGGGATCGGACAGGGGAATGGCTACACCTTC	CASSQEGIGQGNGYTF
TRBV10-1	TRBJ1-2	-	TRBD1	TGCGCCAGCAGTGAGTCGGGACAGGCTGGCTACACCTTC	CASSESGQAGYTF
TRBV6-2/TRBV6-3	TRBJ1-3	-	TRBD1	TGTGCCAGCAGTTACTCAACAGGGGGCTCTGGAAACACCATATATTTT	CASSYSTGGSGNTIYF
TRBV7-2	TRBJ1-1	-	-	TGTGCCAGCAGTAGCCGGTCCACTGAAGCTTTCTTT	CASSSRSTEAFF
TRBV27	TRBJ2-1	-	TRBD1	TGTGCCAGCAGTCCCGACAGGGTGAAGCGGGAGCAGTTCTTC	CASSPDRVKREQFF
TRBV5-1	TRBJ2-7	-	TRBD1	TGCGCCAGCAGCGTCGGGACAGGGGAGCGCGAGCAGTACTTC	CASSVGTGEREQYF
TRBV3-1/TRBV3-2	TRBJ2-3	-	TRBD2	TGTGCCAGCAGCCCGGGACTAGCGGGATCTACGCAGTATTTT	CASSPGLAGSTQYF
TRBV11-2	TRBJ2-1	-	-	TGTGCCAGCAGCCCCCTCGGCGGGACCGCTTACAATGAGCAGTTCTTC	CASSPLGGTAYNEQFF
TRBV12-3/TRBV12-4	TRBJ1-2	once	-	TGTGCCAGCAGTGAAGTAGAGTATGGCTACACCTTC	CASSEVEYGYTF